The 28 T cell receptor beta chains given below trace back to one sample, sequenced in a study of T cells in Graves' hyperthyroidism and ophthalmopathy. The investigators amplified TCR beta CDR3 regions from RNA transcripts. RT-PCR in the first round (using the HTBI primer set) targeted the TCR CDR3. Via MiXCR, TCRdb re-called the multiplex PCR reads, giving one row per CDR3 protein. Of 250,000 to 400,000 distinct CDR3 sequences detected, roughly 13% appear once; the ten largest clones hold 34%. The sample consisted of blood. These receptors were taken from a woman between 40 and 50 years old with Graves' ophthalmopathy.

This chain joins TRBV14 and TRBJ1-1; D not certain. The germline V and J ends were trimmed by 1 base and 10 bases, with 13 bases remaining between them. CDR1 is SGHDN, CDR2 FVKESK, per germline. The CDR3 runs to 13 residues. The chain's CDR3 is CASSQVRSVGAFF. For the CDR3, the DNA is TGTGCCAGCAGCCAAGTTAGGTCCGTTGGAGCTTTCTTT.

In this sample, this clonotype turned up many times. The rearrangement uses TRBV11-2 and TRBJ2-1, with D possibly being TRBD2 (5 bases). The CDR3 covers 15 residues. The germline CDR1 and CDR2 sequences are SGHAT and FQNNGV. Trimming left V 1 base short and J 5 bases short, with 12 bases between. The CDR3 bases are TGTGCCAGCAGCTTAGCCCCTAGCAGGCACAATGAGCAGTTCTTC. Protein sequence: CASSLAPSRHNEQFF.

This clonotype showed up many times. The gene calls are TRBV24-1 and TRBJ1-2; 10 positions match TRBD1. With 3 bases clipped from V and 4 bases from J, the junction kept 7 bases outside the gene matches. The CDR3 is made up of 16 amino acids. Germline CDR1 is KGHDR and CDR2 is SFDVKD. Here the CDR3 DNA reads TGTGCCACCAGTGATAATGCGGGGACAGGGGTCTATGGCTACACCTTC. It specifies CATSDNAGTGVYGYTF.

Regarding this clonotype: This sequence may be a read error, since a much larger clone differs from it by one base. The chain carries TRBV3-1 and TRBJ2-7; TRBD1 might be the D (5 bases). Trimming pared 10 bases from V and 3 bases from J, leaving 13 bases between. The CDR3 has 12 residues. Germline CDR1 and CDR2: LGHDT and YNNKEL (reference sequence). The CDR3 loop reads CATFVGLYEQYF. Written as DNA, the CDR3 is TGTGCCACCTTCGTGGGGCTCTACGAGCAGTACTTC.

The rearrangement links TRBV5-1 to TRBJ2-2; D not certain. Germline V gene data show CDR1 as SGHRS and CDR2 as YFSETQ. The CDR3 is 14 amino acids. The CDR3 bases are TGCGCGAGTACTTGGACGGATCCAACCGGGGAGCTGTTTTTT. This sequence encodes CASTWTDPTGELFF.

This clonotype was seen repeatedly, ten times or more. The rearrangement uses TRBV2 and TRBJ2-2; TRBD2 aligns across 9 bases. Germline CDR1 and CDR2: SNHLY and FYNNEI. The V gene end was trimmed by 5 bases and the J gene end by 4 bases; junction bases not matched to a gene: 14. The CDR3 is 18 amino acids. The CDR3 region is CASSPVPPGLASTGELFF. CDR3 coding DNA: TGTGCCAGCAGTCCCGTACCCCCGGGACTAGCTAGCACCGGGGAGCTGTTTTTT. Complete variable domain (other parts from reference TRBV2 and TRBJ2-2): EPEVTQTPSHQVTQMGQEVILRCVPISNHLYFYWYRQILGQKVEFLVSFYNNEISEKSEIFDDQFSVERPDGSNFTLKIRSTKLEDSAMYFCASSPVPPGLASTGELFFGEGSRLTVL.

Many counts were recorded for this clonotype. The chain uses TRBV13 and TRBJ1-1, with 7 bases that match TRBD1. CDR1 is PRHDT and CDR2 is FYEKMQ in the germline V gene (reference sequence). CDR3 length: 15 residues. V lost 3 bases and J lost 5; bases outside the gene matches: 9. As DNA, the CDR3 is TGTGCCAGCAGCTTCCTTCGAGGGGGCTTGACTGAAGCTTTCTTT. Amino acids: CASSFLRGGLTEAFF.

This clonotype was seen a handful of times. The chain is built from TRBV5-4 and TRBJ2-5, with TRBD1 as a possible D gene (6 bases). V lost 4 bases, J lost 10 bases, and 20 bases lay in between. Germline V gene data show CDR1 as SGHNT and CDR2 as YYREEE (reference sequence). This CDR3 is 14 amino acids long. The CDR3 region has the DNA TGTGCCAGCAGCACAGGGATAGGTGTGTGGGACCAGTACTTC. This encodes CASSTGIGVWDQYF.

This clonotype was detected a few times. The chain links TRBV2 to TRBJ1-2; no clear D gene. The CDR3 length is 13 residues. Trimming removed 7 bases at V and 0 bases at J, with 9 bases between. Germline lookup yields CDR1 SNHLY and CDR2 FYNNEI. The DNA for the CDR3 is TGTGCCAGCACCCAGACACCTAACTATGGCTACACCTTC. This sequence encodes CASTQTPNYGYTF.

This clonotype was seen at least ten times. The chain combines TRBV5-1 with TRBJ1-5; perhaps TRBD1 as D (5 bases). Looked up from germline, CDR1 is SGHRS and CDR2 is YFSETQ. There are 15 residues in the CDR3. Trimming stripped 0 bases from V and 0 bases from J, with 7 bases between. CDR3 region: CASSLGGASNQPQHF. CDR3 coding DNA: TGCGCCAGCAGCTTGGGAGGGGCTAGCAATCAGCCCCAGCATTTT. The variable domain in full, with the rest retrieved from reference TRBV5-1 and TRBJ1-5, is KAGVTQTPRYLIKTRGQQVTLSCSPISGHRSVSWYQQTPGQGLQFLFEYFSETQRNKGNFPGRFSGRQFSNSRSEMNVSTLELGDSALYLCASSLGGASNQPQHFGDGTRLSIL.

Details on this clonotype: A much larger clone is a single base away; this may be a read error. The V call is TRBV20-1, the J call TRBJ1-2; 9 nucleotides match TRBD1. The CDR3 is 15 amino acids. Germline values: CDR1 DFQATT, CDR2 SNEGSKA (reference sequence). Unmatched junction bases numbered 10, after V lost 0 bases and J lost 8 bases. CDR3 sequence: CSARDWHGDRDGYTF. CDR3 sequence (DNA): TGCAGTGCTAGAGATTGGCATGGGGACAGGGACGGCTACACCTTC.

The genes are TRBV6-1 and TRBJ1-2; a weak D match, TRBD1 (6 bases). The CDR3 contains 13 residues. CDR1 is MNHNS, CDR2 SASEGT, per germline. Trimming stripped 8 bases from V and 7 bases from J, with 17 bases between. CDR3 DNA: TGTGCCAGCCGCGTCGGGGGGCGGGGTGGCTACACCTTC. This codes for CASRVGGRGGYTF.

There are many counts of this clonotype. This chain uses TRBV2 with TRBJ2-5; possibly TRBD2 for D (6 bases). V gave up 3 bases and J gave up 0 bases, with 14 bases separating them. This CDR3 spans 16 amino acids. In germline, CDR1 is SNHLY, CDR2 FYNNEI. The CDR3, as DNA: TGTGCCAGCAGTGATTGGGACTCAACTTACCAAGAGACCCAGTACTTC. It specifies CASSDWDSTYQETQYF. Supplemented by reference TRBV2 and TRBJ2-5, the full variable domain reads EPEVTQTPSHQVTQMGQEVILRCVPISNHLYFYWYRQILGQKVEFLVSFYNNEISEKSEIFDDQFSVERPDGSNFTLKIRSTKLEDSAMYFCASSDWDSTYQETQYFGPGTRLLVL.

This clonotype has ten or more counts. CDR3 protein: CATSDPGGGTSGSRDNEQFF. The DNA of the CDR3 is TGTGCCACCAGTGACCCCGGGGGCGGGACTAGCGGGAGTAGGGACAATGAGCAGTTCTTC. The rearrangement links TRBV24-1 to TRBJ2-1, with 14 bases lining up with TRBD2. Unmatched junction bases numbered 15, after V lost 4 bases and J lost 5 bases. Germline values: CDR1 KGHDR, CDR2 SFDVKD. This CDR3 has 20 residues.

This clonotype appeared a few times. The chain joins TRBV4-1 to TRBJ1-1; maybe TRBD1 (6 bases). The CDR3 has 15 amino acids. Germline CDR1 and CDR2: MGHRA and YSYEKL. V was trimmed by 4 bases and J by 5 bases, leaving 17 bases between them. Written as DNA, the CDR3 is TGCGCCAGCAGCCGTTCGGCGGACAGAAGAACTGAAGCTTTCTTT. This codes for CASSRSADRRTEAFF.

This clonotype was observed many times. V gene TRBV20-1 combines with J gene TRBJ1-1; possibly TRBD1 for D (5 bases). V shed 3 bases and J shed 6 bases, with 17 bases lying between them. The CDR3 covers 14 residues. CDR1 and CDR2 from the germline V gene are DFQATT and SNEGSKA (reference sequence). This CDR3 is CSASEGKARSEAFF. CDR3 DNA sequence: TGCAGTGCTAGCGAGGGGAAAGCACGGTCTGAAGCTTTCTTT.

This clonotype occurred many times. The V gene is TRBV2, the J gene TRBJ1-6; D remains unclear. V was shortened by 0 bases and J by 1 base, with 10 bases between the two germline ends. Germline V lookup: CDR1 SNHLY, CDR2 FYNNEI. This CDR3 contains 17 residues. In DNA, the CDR3 is TGTGCCAGCAGTGAAGCCGAGGGAGGATCCTATAATTCACCCCTCCACTTT. This encodes CASSEAEGGSYNSPLHF.

Ten or more counts support this clonotype. The chain combines TRBV3-1 with TRBJ2-7; TRBD1 matches at 8 bases. Trimming removed 1 base from V and 5 bases from J; junction bases left unmatched: 4. The CDR3 sequence is 14 residues long. Germline V lookup: CDR1 LGHDT, CDR2 YNNKEL (reference sequence). In nucleotides, the CDR3 is TGTGCCAGCAGCCAAGGGGCAGGGGGCAACGAGCAGTACTTC. Translating it yields CASSQGAGGNEQYF.

This clonotype occurred a few times. J is TRBJ2-2 and V is TRBV9; D unresolved. Trimming removed 4 bases at V and 0 bases at J, with 7 bases between. In germline, CDR1 is SGDLS, CDR2 YYNGEE. This CDR3 contains 14 residues. For the CDR3, the DNA is TGTGCCAGCAGCCCCGCGACGAACACCGGGGAGCTGTTTTTT. Translation gives CASSPATNTGELFF.

This clonotype was found many times. The chain employs TRBV7-8 and TRBJ2-3, with 8 bases that match TRBD2. Trimming took 7 bases from V and 2 from J; bases not matched to a gene: 8. The V gene's germline CDR1 is SGHVS and CDR2 FQNEAQ. The CDR3 is made up of 15 amino acids. Here the CDR3 reads CASITGGQITDTQYF. The CDR3, as DNA: TGTGCCAGCATCACGGGGGGGCAGATCACAGATACGCAGTATTTT.

The sample holds a few counts of this clonotype. The genes are TRBV19 and TRBJ1-1; TRBD1 is a possible D gene (5 bases). V lost 7 bases and J 3 bases, leaving 15 bases between the germline ends. Germline V gives CDR1 LNHDA, CDR2 SQIVND (reference sequence). The CDR3 has 14 amino acids. The DNA for the CDR3 is TGTGCCAGTACCACCCAGGGAGGTTACACTGAAGCTTTCTTT. It specifies CASTTQGGYTEAFF.

V usage is TRBV5-4 and J usage is TRBJ1-2; 9 bases are a match to TRBD1. Germline V gives CDR1 SGHNT, CDR2 YYREEE (reference sequence). With V trimmed by 3 bases and J by 4 bases, 7 bases remained unmatched. The CDR3 extends over 15 amino acids. CDR3 nucleotides: TGTGCCAGCAGCTCCGGGACAGGGAAATTCTATGGCTACACCTTC. Its protein is CASSSGTGKFYGYTF.

This clonotype turned up a few times. The V call is TRBV3-1, the J call TRBJ2-5; a possible D gene is TRBD2 (6 bases). V dropped 4 bases and J dropped 5 bases, with 14 bases sitting between them. Germline CDR1 is LGHDT and CDR2 is YNNKEL (reference sequence). This CDR3 comprises 14 residues. The CDR3 here is CASSLRDSRETQYF. CDR3 DNA sequence: TGTGCCAGCAGCCTACGGGACTCACGGGAGACCCAGTACTTC.

This clonotype has more than one count but fewer than ten. V is TRBV28 and J is TRBJ2-1; TRBD2 agrees at 13 bases. Germline V CDR1 and CDR2: MDHEN, SYDVKM. The CDR3 is 14 residues long. V lost 7 bases and J lost 5; bases outside the gene matches: 2. In DNA form, the CDR3 reads TGTGCCAGCACAGGGACTAGCGGGAACAATGAGCAGTTCTTC. Protein sequence: CASTGTSGNNEQFF.

The table lists this clonotype with many counts. The chain links TRBV12-3 or TRBV12-4 to TRBJ2-1; 8 bases are shared with TRBD2. This CDR3 spans 15 amino acids. V trimming: 3 bases; J trimming: 7 bases; junction bases outside the gene matches: 8. The CDR3, as DNA: TGTGCCAGCAGTTTTTCCAGCGGGAGTCGGAATGAGCAGTTCTTC. Encoded protein: CASSFSSGSRNEQFF.

This clonotype appeared a few times. This chain links TRBV28 with TRBJ2-1, with D tentatively TRBD1 (5 bases). The CDR3 consists of 14 residues. Trimming cost V 7 bases and J 7 bases, with 17 bases left between them. Looked up from germline, CDR1 is MDHEN and CDR2 is SYDVKM. In DNA form, the CDR3 reads TGTGCCAGCACCCACAGGAGATATCGGAATGAGCAGTTCTTC. Translation: CASTHRRYRNEQFF.

The sample holds a few counts of this clonotype. The chain combines TRBV20-1 with TRBJ2-1, with 8 bases lining up with TRBD2. CDR1 DFQATT and CDR2 SNEGSKA come from the germline V gene (reference sequence). The CDR3 contains 12 residues. J gave up 6 bases and V 4 bases, and 2 bases lay outside the gene matches. The CDR3 bases are TGCAGTGCTACTCGGGGGGGCAATGAGCAGTTCTTC. It is translated as CSATRGGNEQFF.

This chain connects TRBV5-8 to TRBJ1-2; no clear D gene. Germline V lookup: CDR1 SGHTS, CDR2 YDEGEE. The V gene lost 1 base and the J gene lost 0 bases, with 10 bases spanning the gap. CDR3 length: 15 amino acids. In DNA form, the CDR3 reads TGTGCCAGCAGCTTGAGCCCGTCTCCTAACTATGGCTACACCTTC. Protein product: CASSLSPSPNYGYTF.